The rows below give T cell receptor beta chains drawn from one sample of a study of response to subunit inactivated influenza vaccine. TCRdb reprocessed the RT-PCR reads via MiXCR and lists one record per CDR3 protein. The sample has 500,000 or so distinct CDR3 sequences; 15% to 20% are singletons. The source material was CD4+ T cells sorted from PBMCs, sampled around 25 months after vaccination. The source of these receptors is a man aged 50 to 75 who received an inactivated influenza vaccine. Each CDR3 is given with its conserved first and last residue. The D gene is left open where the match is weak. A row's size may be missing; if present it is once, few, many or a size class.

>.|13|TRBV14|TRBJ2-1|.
CASSRGSRYEQFF
TGTGCCAGCAGCCGGGGTAGTCGGTATGAGCAGTTCTTC
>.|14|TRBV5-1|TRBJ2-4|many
CASSLGGDKNIQYF
TGCGCCAGCAGCCTAGGGGGTGACAAAAACATTCAGTACTTC
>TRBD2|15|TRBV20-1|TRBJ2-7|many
CSARRLAPLSYEQYF
TGCAGTGCTAGAAGACTAGCTCCCCTTTCCTACGAGCAGTACTTC
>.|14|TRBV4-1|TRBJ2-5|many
CASSQELFSETQYF
TGCGCCAGCAGCCAAGAATTATTCTCGGAGACCCAGTACTTC
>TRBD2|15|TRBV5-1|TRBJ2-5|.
CASSYRTSGQETQYF
TGCGCCAGCAGCTACCGGACTAGCGGGCAAGAGACCCAGTACTTC
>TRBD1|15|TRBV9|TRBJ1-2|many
CASSVGDRGNYGYTF
TGTGCCAGCAGCGTAGGGGACAGGGGGAACTATGGCTACACCTTC
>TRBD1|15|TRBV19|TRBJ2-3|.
CASSTGQGMADTQYF
TGTGCCAGTAGTACGGGACAGGGGATGGCTGATACGCAGTATTTT
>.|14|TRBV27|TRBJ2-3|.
CASSSVQGADTQYF
TGTGCCAGCAGTTCGGTACAGGGTGCAGATACGCAGTATTTT
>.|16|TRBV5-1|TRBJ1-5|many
CASSLDGGYSNQPQHF
TGCGCCAGCAGCTTGGACGGAGGCTATAGCAATCAGCCCCAGCATTTT
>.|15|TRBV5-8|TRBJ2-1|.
CASRWGDHSYNEQFF
TGTGCCAGCAGGTGGGGGGACCACTCCTACAATGAGCAGTTCTTC
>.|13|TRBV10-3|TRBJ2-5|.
CAISAGSRETQYF
TGTGCCATCAGTGCGGGGAGTCGAGAGACCCAGTACTTC
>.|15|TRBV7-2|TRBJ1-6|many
CASRYDRQSNSPLHF
TGTGCCAGCAGATATGACAGGCAGTCGAATTCACCCCTCCACTTT
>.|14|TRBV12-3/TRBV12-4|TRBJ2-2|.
CASSIWTNTGELFF
TGTGCCAGCAGTATCTGGACCAACACCGGGGAGCTGTTTTTT
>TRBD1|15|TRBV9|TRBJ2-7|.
CASSVEGQGTDEQYF
TGTGCCAGCAGCGTAGAGGGACAGGGGACCGACGAGCAGTACTTC
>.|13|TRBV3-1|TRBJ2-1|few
CASSQGLPNEQFF
TGTGCCAGCAGCCAAGGGCTACCCAATGAGCAGTTCTTC
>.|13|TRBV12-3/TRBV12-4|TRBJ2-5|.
CASSSDYRETQYF
TGTGCCAGCAGTTCGGACTATCGGGAGACCCAGTACTTC
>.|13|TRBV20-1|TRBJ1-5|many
CSARGSYNQPQHF
TGCAGTGCTAGGGGCAGCTATAATCAGCCCCAGCATTTT
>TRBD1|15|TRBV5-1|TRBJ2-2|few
CASSSRTGGPGELFF
TGCGCCAGCAGCTCCCGGACAGGGGGCCCCGGGGAGCTGTTTTTT
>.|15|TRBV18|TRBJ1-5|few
CASSPGTDRNQPQHF
TGTGCCAGCTCACCAGGGACGGATCGCAATCAGCCCCAGCATTTT
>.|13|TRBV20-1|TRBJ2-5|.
CSASPVLLETQYF
TGCAGTGCTTCCCCCGTCCTACTAGAGACCCAGTACTTC
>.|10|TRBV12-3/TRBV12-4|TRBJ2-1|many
CASRASRQFF
TGTGCCAGCCGAGCATCTAGGCAGTTCTTC
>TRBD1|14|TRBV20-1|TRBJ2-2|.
CSAQGQSNTGELFF
TGCAGTGCGCAGGGACAGAGCAACACCGGGGAGCTGTTTTTT
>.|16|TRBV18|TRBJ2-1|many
CASSPPGGKSYNEQFF
TGTGCCAGCTCACCCCCCGGGGGAAAGTCCTACAATGAGCAGTTCTTC
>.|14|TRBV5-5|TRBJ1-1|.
CASSGLQGNTEAFF
TGTGCCAGCAGCGGCCTACAGGGTAACACTGAAGCTTTCTTT
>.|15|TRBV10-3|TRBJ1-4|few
CAISERKTTNEKLFF
TGTGCCATTTCCGAACGAAAAACAACTAATGAAAAACTGTTTTTT
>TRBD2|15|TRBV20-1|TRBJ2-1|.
CSARAPSGAYNEQFF
TGCAGTGCTAGAGCTCCTAGCGGGGCCTACAATGAGCAGTTCTTC
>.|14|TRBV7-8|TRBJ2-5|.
CASSSRTKQETQYF
TGTGCCAGCAGCTCCAGGACTAAACAAGAGACCCAGTACTTC
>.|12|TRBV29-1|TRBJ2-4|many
CSVEAQSGFQYF
TGCAGCGTTGAAGCTCAGTCGGGGTTTCAGTACTTC
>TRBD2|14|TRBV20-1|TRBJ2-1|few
CSARDIAGGDEQFF
TGCAGTGCTAGAGATATAGCGGGGGGGGATGAGCAGTTCTTC
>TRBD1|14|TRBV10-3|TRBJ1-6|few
CATAGTGGNSPLHF
TGTGCCACCGCAGGGACAGGGGGAAATTCACCCCTCCACTTT
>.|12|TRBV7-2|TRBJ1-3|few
CASSLAADTIYF
TGTGCCAGCAGCTTAGCGGCCGACACCATATATTTT
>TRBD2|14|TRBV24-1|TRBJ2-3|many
CATSDTGTSDTQYF
TGTGCCACCAGTGATACCGGGACTAGCGATACGCAGTATTTT
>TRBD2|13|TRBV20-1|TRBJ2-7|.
CSASGRLPYEQYF
TGCAGTGCTAGCGGGAGGTTACCCTACGAGCAGTACTTC
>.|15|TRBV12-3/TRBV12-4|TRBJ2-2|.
CASRRELADTGELFF
TGTGCCAGCAGACGAGAGCTAGCTGACACCGGGGAGCTGTTTTTT
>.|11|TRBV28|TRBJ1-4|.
CASSRPEKLFF
TGTGCCAGCAGTAGACCTGAAAAACTGTTTTTT
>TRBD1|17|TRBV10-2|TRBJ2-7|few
CASRRGIGGQGSYEQYF
TGCGCCAGCAGGAGAGGGATTGGGGGACAGGGATCCTACGAGCAGTACTTC
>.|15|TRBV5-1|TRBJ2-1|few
CASSERLGGPNEQFF
TGCGCCAGCAGCGAGAGACTTGGGGGGCCTAATGAGCAGTTCTTC
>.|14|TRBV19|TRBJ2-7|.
CASSMSGTNYEQYF
TGTGCCAGTAGTATGAGCGGGACAAACTACGAGCAGTACTTC
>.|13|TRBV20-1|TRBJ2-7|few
CSAETRDSYEQYF
TGCAGTGCGGAGACAAGGGACTCCTACGAGCAGTACTTC
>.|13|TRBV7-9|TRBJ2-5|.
CASSLTDQETQYF
TGTGCCAGCAGCTTGACAGACCAAGAGACCCAGTACTTC
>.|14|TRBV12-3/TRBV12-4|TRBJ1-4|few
CASHSTSGREKLFF
TGTGCCAGCCACTCGACCAGTGGTCGGGAAAAACTGTTTTTT
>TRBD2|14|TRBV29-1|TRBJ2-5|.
CSEVSSGSGETQYF
TGCAGCGAAGTTAGTAGCGGGAGTGGAGAGACCCAGTACTTC
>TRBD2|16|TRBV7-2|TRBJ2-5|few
CASSAAGAGAQETQYF
TGTGCCAGCAGCGCAGCGGGGGCGGGGGCCCAAGAGACCCAGTACTTC
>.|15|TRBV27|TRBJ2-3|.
CASSTGTAGSDTQYF
TGTGCCAGCAGTACAGGGACAGCGGGTTCGGATACGCAGTATTTT
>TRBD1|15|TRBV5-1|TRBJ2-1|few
CASSLVGQGNNEQFF
TGCGCCAGCAGCTTGGTGGGACAGGGGAACAATGAGCAGTTCTTC
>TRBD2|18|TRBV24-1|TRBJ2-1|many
CATSDPLPSSGPTNEQFF
TGTGCCACCAGTGACCCACTCCCGTCTAGCGGTCCAACCAATGAGCAGTTCTTC
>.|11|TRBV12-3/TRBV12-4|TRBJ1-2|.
CASSAKYGYTF
TGTGCCAGCAGTGCAAAATATGGCTACACCTTC
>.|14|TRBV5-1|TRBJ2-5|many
CASSLAGSQETQYF
TGTGCCAGCAGCTTAGCCGGCAGCCAAGAGACCCAGTACTTC
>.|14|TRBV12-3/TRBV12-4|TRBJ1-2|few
CASSPNVMSYGYTF
TGTGCCAGCAGTCCGAACGTGATGTCCTATGGCTACACCTTC
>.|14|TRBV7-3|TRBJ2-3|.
CASSPGSGTDTQYF
TGTGCCAGCAGCCCCGGGAGCGGCACAGATACGCAGTATTTT
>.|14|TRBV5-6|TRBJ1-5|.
CASSFVGSNQPQHF
TGTGCCAGCAGCTTCGTAGGTAGCAATCAGCCCCAGCATTTT
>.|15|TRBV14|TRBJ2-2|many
CASSQAERTPGELFF
TGTGCCAGCAGCCAAGCCGAACGAACCCCGGGGGAGCTGTTTTTT
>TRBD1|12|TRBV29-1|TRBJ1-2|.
CSVRTGYNGYTF
TGCAGCGTTCGGACAGGGTACAATGGCTACACCTTC
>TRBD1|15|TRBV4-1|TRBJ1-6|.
CASSRQDRGNSPLHF
TGCGCCAGCAGCCGGCAGGACAGGGGAAATTCACCCCTCCACTTT
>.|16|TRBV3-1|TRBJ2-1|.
CASRSASAQGVNEQFF
TGTGCCAGCAGATCCGCTAGCGCCCAGGGGGTAAATGAGCAGTTCTTC
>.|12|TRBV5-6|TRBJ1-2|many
CASSPGVGGYTF
TGTGCCAGCAGCCCTGGGGTTGGTGGCTACACCTTC
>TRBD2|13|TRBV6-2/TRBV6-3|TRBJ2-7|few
CASSYGTRYEQYF
TGTGCCAGCAGTTACGGGACTAGATACGAGCAGTACTTC
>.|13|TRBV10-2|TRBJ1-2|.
CASSEAQGHGYTF
TGCGCCAGCAGTGAGGCACAGGGACACGGCTACACCTTC
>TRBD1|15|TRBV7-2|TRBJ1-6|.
CASSLVGQGTSPLHF
TGTGCCAGCAGCTTAGTGGGACAGGGTACTTCACCCCTCCACTTT